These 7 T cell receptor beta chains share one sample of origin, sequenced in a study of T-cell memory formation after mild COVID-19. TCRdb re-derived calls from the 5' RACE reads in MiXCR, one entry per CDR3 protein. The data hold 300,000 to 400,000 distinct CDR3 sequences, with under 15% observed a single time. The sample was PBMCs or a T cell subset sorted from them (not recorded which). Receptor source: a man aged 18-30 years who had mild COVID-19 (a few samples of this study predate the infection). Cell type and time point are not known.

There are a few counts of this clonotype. The CDR3 sequence is CASSDRRDSYGYTF. The CDR3 DNA sequence: TGTGCCAGCAGTGACCGCAGAGACTCCTATGGCTACACCTTC. The chain employs TRBV6-5 and TRBJ1-2; D gene uncertain. Germline CDR1 MNHEY, CDR2 SVGAGI. V was pared by 5 bases and J by 4 bases, with 14 bases between. This CDR3 has 14 residues.

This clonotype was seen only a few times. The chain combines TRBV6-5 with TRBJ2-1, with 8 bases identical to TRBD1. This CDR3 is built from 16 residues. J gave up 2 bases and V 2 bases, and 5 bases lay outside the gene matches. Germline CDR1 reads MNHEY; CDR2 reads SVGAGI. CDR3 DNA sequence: TGTGCCAGCAGTTACGTTGGGACAGGACCCTACAATGAGCAGTTCTTC. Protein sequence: CASSYVGTGPYNEQFF.

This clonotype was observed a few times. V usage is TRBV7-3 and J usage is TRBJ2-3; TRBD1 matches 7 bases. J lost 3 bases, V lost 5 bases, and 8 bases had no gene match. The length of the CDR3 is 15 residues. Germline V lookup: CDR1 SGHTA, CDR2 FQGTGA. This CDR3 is CASSPQTGMTDTQYF. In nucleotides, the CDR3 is TGTGCCAGCAGCCCCCAGACAGGGATGACAGATACGCAGTATTTT.

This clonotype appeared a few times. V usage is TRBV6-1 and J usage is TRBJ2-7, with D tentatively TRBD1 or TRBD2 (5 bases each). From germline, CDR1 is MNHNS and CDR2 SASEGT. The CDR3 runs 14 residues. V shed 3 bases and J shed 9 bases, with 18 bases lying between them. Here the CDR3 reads CASSDRDVPGGQYV. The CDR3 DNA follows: TGTGCCAGCAGTGACAGGGACGTCCCCGGTGGGCAGTACGTC.

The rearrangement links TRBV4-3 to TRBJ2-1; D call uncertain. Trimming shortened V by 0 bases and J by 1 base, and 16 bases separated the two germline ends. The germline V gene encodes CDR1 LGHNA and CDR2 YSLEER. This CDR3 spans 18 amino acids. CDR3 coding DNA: TGCGCCAGCAGCCAAGATTCCAGCTTTCTCAAGTCCTACAATGAGCAGTTCTTC. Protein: CASSQDSSFLKSYNEQFF.

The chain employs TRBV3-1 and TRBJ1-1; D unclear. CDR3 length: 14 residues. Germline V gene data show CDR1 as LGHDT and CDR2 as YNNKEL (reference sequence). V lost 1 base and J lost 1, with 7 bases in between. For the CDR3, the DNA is TGTGCCAGCAGCCAAGGTCCCGCGAACACTGAAGCTTTCTTT. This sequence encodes CASSQGPANTEAFF.

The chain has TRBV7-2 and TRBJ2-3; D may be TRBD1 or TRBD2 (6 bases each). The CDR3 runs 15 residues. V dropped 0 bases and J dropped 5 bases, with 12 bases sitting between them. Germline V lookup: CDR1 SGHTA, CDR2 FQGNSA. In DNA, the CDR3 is TGTGCCAGCAGCTTAGCACCCGGGGGCCAAGATACGCAGTATTTT. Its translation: CASSLAPGGQDTQYF.